This passage covers 21 T cell receptor beta chains from one sample sequenced in a study of regulatory and conventional T cells in RAG deficiency. Genomic DNA came from blood conventional CD4+ T cells gated CD25-low CD127-high. TCRdb's table, derived via immunoSEQ multiplex PCR, lists solely in-frame clones and lacks some. The sample holds 30,000 to 40,000 clones; about 70% are singletons and the top ten take 3.4%. These same records also appear under a second study, on regulatory T cells. That report notes: The primer mix had 52 TRBV and 13 TRBJ primers.

Sequencing was performed on CD4+ effector T cells sorted from blood. The receptors here all came from a human donor in good health.

V usage is TRBV30 and J usage is TRBJ1-3; 8 bases align to TRBD1. V was pared by 8 bases and J by 8 bases, with 8 bases of the junction left unmatched. This CDR3 spans 12 amino acids. The germline V gene encodes CDR1 GTSNPN and CDR2 SVGIG (reference sequence). The CDR3, as DNA: TGTGCCAGCTTCAGGGGGCTCGACACCATATATTTT. Translation gives CASFRGLDTIYF.

The V call is TRBV11-2, the J call TRBJ2-5; the match to TRBD2 covers 10 bases. Germline V gene sequence: CDR1 SGHAT, CDR2 FQNNGV. This CDR3 is built from 16 residues. With 2 bases clipped from V and 7 bases from J, the junction kept 10 bases outside the gene matches. The CDR3 nucleotides read TGTGCCAGCAGCTTACATCCTAGCGGGGGTCCGGGGACCCAGTACTTC. It yields the protein CASSLHPSGGPGTQYF.

This sequence joins TRBV9 and TRBJ2-3; 12 nucleotides align to TRBD2. Germline V CDR1 and CDR2: SGDLS, YYNGEE. The ends lost 4 bases at V and 4 bases at J; junction bases unmatched: 4. This CDR3 spans 15 amino acids. The CDR3 is CASSLTSGGADTQYF. CDR3 nucleotide sequence: TGTGCCAGCAGCCTGACTAGCGGGGGAGCAGATACGCAGTATTTT.

The J gene is TRBJ1-6, the V gene TRBV6-5; TRBD1 might be the D (6 bases). Per germline, CDR1 MNHEY and CDR2 SVGAGI. Trimming shortened V by 6 bases and J by 7 bases, and 13 bases separated the two germline ends. The CDR3 sequence is 14 residues long. The CDR3 nucleotides read TGTGCCAGCAGATCCGGACAGATGAATTCACCCCTCCACTTT. Translating gives CASRSGQMNSPLHF.

This chain joins TRBV6-5 and TRBJ2-7; TRBD1 agrees at 7 bases. The length of the CDR3 is 14 residues. With 5 bases clipped from V and 7 bases from J, the junction kept 11 bases outside the gene matches. Germline CDR1 and CDR2: MNHEY and SVGAGI. This chain's CDR3 is CASSDHRGLREQYF. The CDR3 nucleotides are TGTGCCAGCAGTGACCACAGGGGATTGCGGGAGCAGTACTTC.

This chain links TRBV7-3 with TRBJ1-1, with no clear D. Germline CDR1 SGHTA, CDR2 FQGTGA. V was trimmed by 3 bases and J by 0 bases, leaving 5 bases between them. The CDR3 contains 13 residues. The CDR3 bases are TGTGCCAGCAGCTTTAGTATGAACACTGAAGCTTTCTTT. As protein: CASSFSMNTEAFF.

This chain links TRBV5-1 with TRBJ1-4; D is undetermined. Germline loops: CDR1 SGHRS, CDR2 YFSETQ. The CDR3 length is 13 residues. V lost 0 bases to trimming and J lost 8 bases, with 8 bases between them. Here the CDR3 reads CASSLEKREKLFF. The CDR3 DNA reads as TGCGCCAGCAGCTTGGAAAAGCGGGAAAAACTGTTTTTT.

J is TRBJ1-1 and V is TRBV6-5; D is uncertain. The CDR3 loop spans 14 amino acids. Germline V gene lookup returns CDR1 MNHEY and CDR2 SVGAGI. V was clipped by 0 bases and J by 7 bases, with 12 bases between them. CDR3 region: CASSYSGGLREAFF. CDR3 coding DNA: TGTGCCAGCAGTTACTCAGGAGGGCTACGTGAAGCTTTCTTT.

The genes are TRBV7-2 and TRBJ2-6; weak D call: TRBD1 (5 bases). Per germline, CDR1 SGHTA and CDR2 FQGNSA. Trimming took off 1 base at V and 1 base at J, with 14 bases between the two ends. This CDR3 is 18 amino acids long. The CDR3 is CASSLVKGLGSGANVLTF. The CDR3 DNA sequence: TGTGCCAGCAGCTTAGTTAAGGGGCTAGGGTCTGGGGCCAACGTCCTGACTTTC.

V usage is TRBV4-1 and J usage is TRBJ2-7, with 7 bases that match TRBD1. Germline V gene sequence: CDR1 MGHRA, CDR2 YSYEKL. Trimming removed 4 bases from V and 0 bases from J; junction bases left unmatched: 15. This CDR3 has 18 residues. DNA for the CDR3: TGCGCCAGCAGCCTAATTATACCAGCCGGGACAGCCTCCTACGAGCAGTACTTC. Encoded protein: CASSLIIPAGTASYEQYF.

The chain employs TRBV19 and TRBJ2-1; 8 positions agree with TRBD2. CDR3 size: 17 residues. Germline loops: CDR1 LNHDA, CDR2 SQIVND (reference sequence). V lost 2 bases to trimming and J lost 4 bases; unmatched junction nucleotides: 10. The CDR3 sequence: CASSIRAGATVYNEQFF. CDR3 bases: TGTGCCAGTAGTATAAGAGCGGGGGCCACCGTGTACAATGAGCAGTTCTTC.

A few counts support this clone. This chain uses TRBV5-1 with TRBJ1-5, with D tentatively TRBD1 (5 bases). The CDR3 is 13 residues long. Germline-derived CDR1 and CDR2 are SGHRS and YFSETQ. Between the trimmed V and J ends, which lost 1 base and 4 bases, there was a span of 6 bases. The DNA of the CDR3 is TGCGCCAGCAGCTTGTCAGGGAATCAGCCCCAGCATTTT. Protein: CASSLSGNQPQHF.

The chain carries TRBV2 and TRBJ1-6, with D perhaps matching TRBD1 (6 bases). The CDR3 covers 15 residues. Between the trimmed V and J ends, which lost 7 bases and 9 bases, there was a span of 19 bases. Germline V gene sequence: CDR1 SNHLY, CDR2 FYNNEI. The CDR3 sequence: CASTFRGRGSSPLHF. The CDR3 DNA reads as TGTGCCAGCACTTTCAGGGGAAGAGGTAGTTCACCCCTCCACTTT. Filled out from reference TRBV2 and TRBJ1-6, the complete variable domain reads EPEVTQTPSHQVTQMGQEVILRCVPISNHLYFYWYRQILGQKVEFLVSFYNNEISEKSEIFDDQFSVERPDGSNFTLKIRSTKLEDSAMYFCASTFRGRGSSPLHFGNGTRLTVT.

The chain has TRBV18 and TRBJ2-1; the D call may be TRBD1 or TRBD2 (5 bases each). This CDR3 comprises 16 residues. V shed 4 bases and J shed 0 bases, with 13 bases lying between them. CDR1 and CDR2 from the germline V gene are KGHSH and LQKENI. The CDR3 reads CASSLEGPSSYNEQFF. Written as DNA, the CDR3 is TGTGCCAGCTCACTTGAGGGGCCCAGCTCCTACAATGAGCAGTTCTTC.

The chain uses TRBV5-4 and TRBJ1-1; maybe TRBD1 (5 bases). V was pared by 4 bases and J by 4 bases, with 14 bases between. Germline assignment: CDR1 SGHNT and CDR2 YYREEE (reference sequence). The CDR3 totals 14 residues. The CDR3 region is CASSRQGFSTEAFF. CDR3 sequence (DNA): TGTGCCAGCAGCCGGCAGGGCTTCAGCACTGAAGCTTTCTTT.

CDR3 protein: CASSGGQGSWGSGNTIYF. The CDR3 DNA follows: TGCGCCAGCAGCGGGGGACAGGGATCTTGGGGCTCTGGAAACACCATATATTTT. The V call is TRBV5-1, the J call TRBJ1-3; 9 bases agree with TRBD1. The CDR3 totals 18 residues. The germline V gene has CDR1 SGHRS and CDR2 YFSETQ. V shed 4 bases, J shed 0 bases, and the junction held 11 bases outside the gene matches.

The chain joins TRBV19 to TRBJ1-5; tentatively, D is TRBD1 (6 bases). The germline CDR1 and CDR2 sequences are LNHDA and SQIVND (reference sequence). The CDR3 extends over 13 amino acids. Written as DNA, the CDR3 is TGTGCGACGGGGGACAATAGCAATCAGCCCCAGCATTTT. Residues: CATGDNSNQPQHF.

The sample holds a few counts of this clone. V gene TRBV6-5 combines with J gene TRBJ1-6; D gene unclear. V lost 2 bases and J lost 8, with 16 bases in between. Germline lookup yields CDR1 MNHEY and CDR2 SVGAGI. This CDR3 is built from 16 residues. In DNA form, the CDR3 reads TGTGCCAGCAGTTACCAAAGGGTTCCGGGGTATTCACCCCTCCACTTT. It encodes CASSYQRVPGYSPLHF.

The genes are TRBV7-2 and TRBJ2-3; TRBD1 matches 8 bases. Germline CDR1 is SGHTA and CDR2 is FQGNSA. J gave up 8 bases and V 3 bases, and 16 bases lay outside the gene matches. The CDR3 covers 17 residues. CDR3 nucleotides: TGTGCCAGCAGCTTCGTCGGGACAGGCCGAGGGGGAGGTACGCAGTATTTT. Encoded protein: CASSFVGTGRGGGTQYF.

CDR3 in amino acids: CASSLVWRSTEAFF. CDR3 sequence (DNA): TGTGCCAGCAGCTTAGTCTGGCGGTCCACTGAAGCTTTCTTT. This chain links TRBV11-2 with TRBJ1-1; D gene ambiguous. Germline CDR1 SGHAT, CDR2 FQNNGV. Trimming cost V 1 base and J 4 bases, with 10 bases left between them. The CDR3 is 14 residues long.

The V gene is TRBV9, the J gene TRBJ1-6; D unresolved. The V gene lost 2 bases and the J gene lost 7 bases, with 16 bases spanning the gap. CDR3 length: 16 residues. Germline CDR1 reads SGDLS; CDR2 reads YYNGEE. Here the CDR3 reads CASSVNSGPRNSPLHF. The CDR3 nucleotides read TGTGCCAGCAGCGTCAACAGCGGCCCCAGGAATTCACCCCTCCACTTT.